The next 21 T cell receptor beta chains were all read from a single sample in a study of blood T cell repertoires in COVID-19 (dated by TCRdb to about 2020). The library came from the immunoSEQ multiplex PCR assay. TCRdb retrieved this table from immuneACCESS and kept in-frame rearrangements only. Not all clones are present; in checked studies, unresolved V genes account for under half, and no reason is known for the remainder. This sample is represented by 200,000 to 250,000 clones; about four fifths of them were singletons. The ten largest clones capture around 2% of the sample. Sequencing used PBMCs or T cells enriched from blood (not recorded which). The source of these receptors is a man in his sixties who had recovered from COVID-19.

The V call is TRBV4-3, the J call TRBJ2-3, with 8 bases lining up with TRBD2. CDR1 and CDR2 from the germline V gene are LGHNA and YSLEER. The V segment lost 0 bases and the J segment 0 bases; nucleotides outside the gene matches: 5. The CDR3 totals 17 residues. CDR3 amino acids: CASSQDLASGSTDTQYF. CDR3 DNA: TGCGCCAGCAGCCAAGATTTGGCTAGCGGGAGCACAGATACGCAGTATTTT.

The CDR3 bases are TGTGCCAGCAGCCATACAGAAGGACAGGGGGCCTTTGGCTACACCTTC. It yields the protein CASSHTEGQGAFGYTF. The rearrangement links TRBV11-2 to TRBJ1-2; 11 positions agree with TRBD1. Germline assignment: CDR1 SGHAT and CDR2 FQNNGV. J lost 7 bases, V lost 5 bases, and 12 bases had no gene match. This CDR3 is built from 16 residues.

The chain couples TRBV30 to TRBJ1-1; 10 positions match TRBD1. V trimming: 0 bases; J trimming: 6 bases; junction bases outside the gene matches: 16. There are 18 residues in the CDR3. The germline CDR1 and CDR2 sequences are GTSNPN and SVGIG (reference sequence). In DNA, the CDR3 is TGTGCCTGGAGTGTAATCTGGCGACAGGGGGCTCAGGGCCCTGAAGCTTTCTTT. Protein: CAWSVIWRQGAQGPEAFF.

The rearrangement uses TRBV5-1 and TRBJ1-1; D is perhaps TRBD1 (6 bases). This CDR3 is built from 15 residues. The V and J ends lost 0 bases and 5 bases respectively, with 14 bases between them. Per germline, CDR1 SGHRS and CDR2 YFSETQ. In nucleotides, the CDR3 is TGCGCCAGCAGCTTGGAACCCGGGGGGCAGACTGAAGCTTTCTTT. Its translation: CASSLEPGGQTEAFF.

Comment on this clone: A read error may account for a junction end that differs from germline. Within the sample, other DNA sequences also encode this same CDR3. This sequence joins TRBV18 and TRBJ1-2, with 8 bases matching TRBD1. Germline-derived CDR1 and CDR2 are KGHSH and LQKENI. The CDR3 is made up of 16 amino acids. The CDR3 protein is CASSPQGAGTRFGYTF. As DNA, the CDR3 is TGTGCCAGCTCACCCCAGGGGGCAGGGACACGGTTCGGCTACACTTTC.

The V gene is TRBV5-1, the J gene TRBJ1-2, with D uncertain. V lost 0 bases to trimming and J lost 3 bases, with 3 bases between them. The germline gives CDR1 SGHRS, CDR2 YFSETQ. CDR3 length equals 12 residues. CDR3 nucleotide sequence: TGCGCCAGCAGCTTGGCTGACTATGGCTACACCTTC. As protein: CASSLADYGYTF.

In this sample, this clone turned up once. The gene calls are TRBV3-1 (or the pseudogene TRBV3-2) and TRBJ2-3; a weak D match, TRBD1 (5 bases). Trimming took off 0 bases at V and 0 bases at J, with 13 bases between the two ends. Germline assignment: CDR1 LGHDT and CDR2 YNNKEL (reference sequence). The CDR3 covers 17 residues. The CDR3: CASSQEEQEPSTDTQYF. In DNA, the CDR3 is TGTGCCAGCAGCCAAGAAGAACAGGAGCCAAGCACAGATACGCAGTATTTT.

V gene TRBV5-5 combines with J gene TRBJ2-3, with 7 positions matching TRBD1. Trimming cost V 3 bases and J 3 bases; bases outside gene matches: 10. The CDR3 covers 16 residues. Germline V gene lookup returns CDR1 SGHKS and CDR2 YYEKEE (reference sequence). CDR3 amino acids: CASSYDRVFGTDTQYF. The CDR3 DNA reads as TGTGCCAGCAGCTACGACAGGGTTTTTGGGACAGATACGCAGTATTTT. Drawing the rest from reference TRBV5-5 and TRBJ2-3, the complete variable domain is DAGVTQSPTHLIKTRGQQVTLRCSPISGHKSVSWYQQVLGQGPQFIFQYYEKEERGRGNFPDRFSARQFPNYSSELNVNALLLGDSALYLCASSYDRVFGTDTQYFGPGTRLTVL.

CDR3 amino acids: CASSELSLGDSDEKLFF. The CDR3, as DNA: TGTGCCAGCAGTGAATTATCCCTAGGGGACAGTGATGAAAAACTGTTTTTT. V usage is TRBV25-1 and J usage is TRBJ1-4; 7 bases are a match to TRBD1. J gave up 6 bases and V 1 base, and 11 bases lay outside the gene matches. This CDR3 is 17 amino acids long. Germline assignment: CDR1 MGHDK and CDR2 SYGVNS. Supplemented by reference TRBV25-1 and TRBJ1-4, the full variable domain reads EADIYQTPRYLVIGTGKKITLECSQTMGHDKMYWYQQDPGMELHLIHYSYGVNSTEKGDLSSESTVSRIRTEHFPLTLESARPSHTSQYLCASSELSLGDSDEKLFFGSGTQLSVL.

J is TRBJ1-1 and V is TRBV9; 11 bases agree with TRBD1. The CDR3 has 15 residues. The ends lost 4 bases at V and 3 bases at J; junction bases unmatched: 5. Germline CDR1 is SGDLS and CDR2 is YYNGEE. CDR3 region: CASSTGTGGDTEAFF. Written as DNA, the CDR3 is TGTGCCAGCAGCACCGGGACAGGGGGGGACACTGAAGCTTTCTTT.

This rearrangement joins TRBV11-2 to TRBJ1-2, with 7 bases aligning to TRBD1. CDR1 and CDR2 from the germline V gene are SGHAT and FQNNGV. With V trimmed by 1 base and J by 4 bases, 15 bases remained unmatched. The CDR3 has 18 residues. The CDR3 loop reads CASSLGLGGAPLRYGYTF. CDR3 coding DNA: TGTGCCAGCAGCTTAGGGTTAGGGGGCGCCCCCCTCCGCTATGGCTACACCTTC.

This clone was seen only once. The chain uses TRBV10-3 and TRBJ1-5; TRBD1 matches 8 bases. CDR1 ENHRY and CDR2 SYGVKD come from the germline V gene. With 8 bases clipped from V and 4 bases from J, the junction kept 10 bases outside the gene matches. The CDR3 spans 15 residues. CDR3 sequence: CAIWGGQGGNQPQHF. CDR3 DNA sequence: TGTGCCATCTGGGGTGGACAGGGAGGGAATCAGCCCCAGCATTTT.

This clone was picked up one time. The J gene is TRBJ2-7, the V gene TRBV9; D is possibly TRBD2 (7 bases). The CDR3 consists of 16 residues. Trimming took off 7 bases at V and 3 bases at J, with 23 bases between the two ends. Per the germline V gene, CDR1 is SGDLS and CDR2 is YYNGEE. Here the CDR3 reads CASSKGGAGPIYEQYF. The CDR3 nucleotides read TGTGCCAGCTCCAAAGGGGGGGCCGGGCCTATCTACGAGCAGTACTTC.

The sample holds a few counts of this clone. J is TRBJ1-6 and V is TRBV11-3; TRBD1 aligns across 7 bases. CDR1 is SGHNT and CDR2 is YENEEA in the germline V gene. V shed 6 bases and J 7 bases; nucleotides not matched to a gene: 6. There are 14 residues in the CDR3. The CDR3 region is CASRRTGLNSPLHF. In DNA, the CDR3 is TGTGCCAGCAGGAGGACAGGTCTAAATTCACCCCTCCACTTT.

The J gene is TRBJ1-2, the V gene TRBV5-8; 9 positions match TRBD1. CDR3 length: 15 residues. Germline V gives CDR1 SGHTS, CDR2 YDEGEE. The ends lost 4 bases at V and 4 bases at J; junction bases unmatched: 8. The CDR3 nucleotides read TGTGCCAGCAGCATTGGACAGGGGCAGGGCTATGGCTACACCTTC. This gives the protein CASSIGQGQGYGYTF.

CDR3 nucleotides: TGTGCCAGCAGCCGCCGGGACTCTAACTATGGCTACACCTTC. It is translated as CASSRRDSNYGYTF. The chain has TRBV3-1 (or the pseudogene TRBV3-2) and TRBJ1-2; D might be TRBD1 (5 bases). CDR3 length: 14 amino acids. Trimming cost V 4 bases and J 0 bases, with 9 bases left between them. In germline, CDR1 is LGHDT, CDR2 YNNKEL (reference sequence).

The chain uses TRBV6-2 or TRBV6-3 and TRBJ2-5; 8 bases agree with TRBD2. Germline CDR1 reads MNHEY; CDR2 reads SVGEGT. The V segment lost 2 bases and the J segment 4 bases; nucleotides outside the gene matches: 6. The CDR3 is 15 residues long. The CDR3 DNA reads TGTGCCAGCAGTTACCTCGGGGGGGTCGGAGAGACCCAGTACTTC. It translates to CASSYLGGVGETQYF.

The gene calls are TRBV11-3 and TRBJ1-4; D ambiguous. The V gene's germline CDR1 is SGHNT and CDR2 YENEEA. Trimming cost V 3 bases and J 7 bases, with 15 bases left between them. CDR3 length: 15 amino acids. For the CDR3, the DNA is TGTGCCAGCAGCTTTAGTACCCGGAGGCGTGAAAAACTGTTTTTT. Translation gives CASSFSTRRREKLFF.

CDR3: CASSGGTVNTEAFF. As DNA, the CDR3 is TGTGCCAGTAGTGGTGGGACAGTGAACACTGAAGCTTTCTTT. The chain links TRBV19 to TRBJ1-1; 7 bases map to TRBD1. The CDR3 runs to 14 residues. The ends lost 5 bases at V and 0 bases at J; junction bases unmatched: 3. Germline CDR1 is LNHDA and CDR2 is SQIVND (reference sequence).

V is TRBV5-1 and J is TRBJ2-7; D call uncertain. The length of the CDR3 is 13 residues. The germline V gene encodes CDR1 SGHRS and CDR2 YFSETQ. V was pared by 0 bases and J by 3 bases, with 7 bases between. CDR3 protein: CASSLVADYEQYF. DNA of the CDR3: TGCGCCAGCAGCTTGGTCGCGGACTACGAGCAGTACTTC.

The rearrangement links TRBV25-1 to TRBJ2-7, with 9 nucleotides matching TRBD1. The CDR3 length is 15 residues. CDR1 is MGHDK and CDR2 is SYGVNS in the germline V gene. The ends lost 1 base at V and 3 bases at J; junction bases unmatched: 4. CDR3 coding DNA: TGTGCCAGCAGTGAATCTACAGGGGGCTACTACGAGCAGTACTTC. It codes for CASSESTGGYYEQYF.